This TCR beta chain was retrieved from a study of blood T cell repertoires in COVID-19 (TCRdb year 2020). In terms of the full investigation: Samples covering the acute and convalescent phases of COVID-19 were provided by collaborators in the United States, Italy and Spain. The prospective study material was composed of cDNA or gDNA derived from T cells, B-cell-depleted T cells, or PBMCs. Subjects who had been exposed to COVID-19, were actively infected with it, or had recovered from it provided the deeply sampled blood TCRbeta repertoires that made up the dataset. A freely available public database, intended as a resource for researchers studying the immune response to SARS-CoV-2, is where the repertoires were released. The samples were drawn from the first 160 participants of the ongoing ImmuneRACE study and from 1,200 or so subjects provided by 6 global collaborators. A de-identified subject ID, COVID-19 status, age in years and sex were almost always included in the sample metadata. HLA class I and class II types, where available, came from metadata supplied by the sample provider rather than from assay-based typing. The research as a whole found: How much clinical and demographic metadata was included differed by source and by participant, and the metadata was provided uncurated.

Participants in the prospective study were aged about 18 to 100 years, lived in approximately 26 United States geographic areas, and enrolled through a virtual design. In the prospective study, participants were assigned to cohorts based on the clinical history participants reported in a screening survey and a study questionnaire. Exposed participants had been in contact, within 2 weeks of entering the study, with a person who had a PCR-confirmed or clinician-diagnosed case of COVID-19. In the prospective study, mobile phlebotomists collected whole blood, serum and a nasopharyngeal or oropharyngeal swab from each participant. Prospective study participants could optionally give additional blood draws and questionnaires over an approximately 2-month period. Prospective study blood samples were shipped either frozen or at room temperature before DNA extraction. The immunoSEQ Assay, a bias-controlled multiplex PCR, was used to amplify TCRbeta CDR3 regions from genomic DNA. The study's processing was this. Within the assay, amplification of reference gene primers was used to estimate how many nucleated cells each sample contained. To quantify the absolute abundance of each unique TCRbeta CDR3 rearrangement, sequence reads were collapsed and filtered. For each sample, productive Simpson clonality was calculated by taking the square root of Simpson's diversity index across productive rearrangements. TCRdb limited this immuneACCESS table to in-frame rearrangements with V and J called. A share of clones is missing; checked studies link under half to unresolved V genes, and the rest is unexplained. Clonal size and the V and J genes are those of that table, whereas D and trimming came from the DNA. Counted in this sample were fewer than 400,000 clones; roughly nine tenths of them appeared once. The ten largest clones take up approximately 4.1% of the sample.

The germline V gene (reference sequence) provides CDR1 LGHDT and CDR2 YNNKEL. V is reduced by 6 bases and J by 4 bases, leaving a spacing of 15 bases between them. The CDR3 holds 14 amino acids from the cysteine to the phenylalanine. This entry keeps only the CDR3 DNA: 42 bases, framed from base 1. This clone was counted once. Which antigen it targets is not known. One base away there is no much larger clone; base qualities are not given. Sequences were obtained from PBMCs or T cells enriched from blood (not recorded which). The chain was built from TRBV3-1 (or the pseudogene TRBV3-2) and TRBJ1-2; a tentative D match to TRBD1 spans 6 bases. This TCR was sampled from a woman aged 25 to 39 who had been exposed to COVID-19. The nucleotides are TGTGCCAGCAGTCGAGGGGGGGGCCCCTATGGCTACACCTTC. Its translation reads: CASSRGGGPYGYTF.